What follows is one TCR beta chain and its context. The antigen is unknown. This sample stems from a study of T-cell memory formation after mild COVID-19. The study's findings and limits: Day 37-peaking second-wave clones had unconfirmed SARS-CoV-2 specificity. Memory cells collected pre-infection included some clones that later responded, suggesting cross-reactive memory joined. From day 15 to 85, contracting clones were balanced between CD4 and CD8, whereas later expanders leaned toward CD4+.

The CDR3 extends over 15 amino acids. Trimming shortened V by 5 bases and J by 4 bases, and 17 bases separated the two germline ends. In germline, CDR1 is SGHVS, CDR2 FQNEAQ. From 5'RACE with constant-segment primers came TCR alpha and TCR beta cDNA libraries that carried sample barcodes and UMIs. MiXCR, run by TCRdb on the 5' RACE reads, gives a single entry per CDR3 protein. The sample carries about 350,000 distinct CDR3 sequences, roughly 13% recorded once. The chain combines TRBV7-8 with TRBJ1-2, with D tentatively TRBD1 (5 bases). Sequences were obtained from PBMCs or a T cell subset sorted from them (not recorded which). The source is a man younger than 35 who had mild COVID-19 (a few samples of this study predate the infection). Cell type and time point are not known. DNA of the CDR3: TGTGCCAGCAGCATAGTAACGCAGGGCGGCTATGGCTACACCTTC. Amino acid sequence: CASSIVTQGGYGYTF.